This TCR beta chain originates from a study of T-cell reconstitution after alpha-beta-depleted transplantation in children. Preparation of the TCRbeta library used unique molecular identifiers. TCRdb reprocessed the PCR reads via MiXCR and lists one record per CDR3 protein. Here the sample spans hundreds of thousands of distinct CDR3 sequences, 13% being singletons. V shed 11 bases and J 7 bases; nucleotides not matched to a gene: 20. Per germline, CDR1 LGHDT and CDR2 YNNKEL (reference sequence). This CDR3 has 18 amino acids. To note about this clonotype: Its antigen is unidentified.

Whole-study findings and limits: Among T cells one year after transplant, newly produced cells accounted for most counts and diversity.

V gene TRBV3-1 combines with J gene TRBJ2-1, with 13 bases that match TRBD2. Here the sequenced sample was PBMCs, taken before TCRalphabeta/CD19-depleted stem cell transplant. The TCR was taken from a girl aged 2 to 9 with congenital amegakaryocytic thrombocytopenia, due to receive a stem cell transplant. DNA for the CDR3: TGTGCCTCCACCCACGGACTAGCGGGAGACTCTTATATGAATGAGCAGTTCTTC. Amino acids: CASTHGLAGDSYMNEQFF.